These T cell receptor beta chains were read from a single sample in a study of vaccination and CD4 T cells after COVID-19. The antigens for these receptors are not known. TCRdb fed the PCR reads into MiXCR, producing one record per CDR3 protein. The sample includes fewer than 10,000 distinct CDR3 sequences, 50% to 60% of them seen just once. The specimen sequenced was CD4+ T cells from blood, cultured in vitro. These receptors all stem from a human donor who had recovered from COVID-19. Each CDR3 is given with its conserved first and last residue. The D gene is left open where the match is weak. Rows may omit the clone size; those that give it use once, few, many or a size class.

TRBV6-2/TRBV6-3,NA,NA,TRBJ1-3,CATADRFSGNTIYF,TGTGCCACCGCCGACAGGTTCTCTGGAAACACCATATATTTT
TRBV20-1,NA,NA,TRBJ2-7,CSARRPSFDEQYF,TGCAGTGCTAGACGCCCGTCATTTGACGAGCAGTACTTC
TRBV6-1,NA,few,TRBJ1-5,CASSRTSPAAQHF,TGTGCCAGCAGCCGCACCTCACCCGCGGCCCAGCATTTT
TRBV6-5,TRBD2,NA,TRBJ2-3,CASSYLGTSARTDTQYF,TGTGCCAGCAGTTACCTCGGGACTAGCGCCCGCACAGATACGCAGTATTTT
TRBV12-3/TRBV12-4,TRBD2,large,TRBJ2-5,CASSPRGGWQETQYF,TGTGCCAGCAGTCCTCGGGGGGGGTGGCAAGAGACCCAGTACTTC
TRBV25-1,NA,few,TRBJ1-6,CASSSQVVSPLHF,TGTGCCAGCAGTTCCCAGGTTGTCTCACCCCTCCACTTT
TRBV20-1,NA,NA,TRBJ2-3,CSARVGSSTDTQYF,TGCAGTGCTAGAGTCGGGAGTTCTACAGATACGCAGTATTTT
TRBV7-8,NA,NA,TRBJ2-2,CASSLAVQGGVTGELFF,TGTGCCAGCAGCTTAGCGGTCCAGGGGGGCGTCACCGGGGAGCTGTTTTTT
TRBV7-7,TRBD1,once,TRBJ2-1,CASSRGQGGRDEQFF,TGTGCTAGCAGCAGGGGACAGGGGGGTAGAGATGAGCAGTTCTTC
TRBV7-9,TRBD1,NA,TRBJ2-5,CASSHPGQGRETQYF,TGTGCCAGCAGTCACCCGGGACAGGGAAGGGAGACCCAGTACTTC
TRBV27,NA,few,TRBJ2-4,CASKLIQGGPKNIQYF,TGTGCCAGCAAATTGATCCAGGGGGGCCCCAAAAACATTCAGTACTTC
TRBV28,NA,NA,TRBJ1-5,CASSLLGVVNQPQHF,TGTGCCAGCAGTCTCTTGGGAGTGGTCAATCAGCCCCAGCATTTT
TRBV19,NA,NA,TRBJ1-5,CASSIGGSNQPQHF,TGTGCCAGTAGTATAGGTGGCAGCAATCAGCCCCAGCATTTT
TRBV11-2,NA,NA,TRBJ1-2,CASSLGQQSYGYTF,TGTGCCAGCAGCCTCGGGCAGCAGAGCTATGGCTACACCTTC
TRBV19,NA,NA,TRBJ1-3,CASEGGSSGNTIYF,TGTGCCAGTGAGGGGGGGAGCTCTGGAAACACCATATATTTT
TRBV20-1,NA,medium-sized,TRBJ2-1,CSAYGNEQFF,TGCAGTGCGTATGGGAATGAGCAGTTCTTC
TRBV19,TRBD1,few,TRBJ1-5,CASSITGDQPQHF,TGTGCCAGTAGTATCACAGGGGACCAGCCCCAGCATTTT
TRBV7-2,NA,NA,TRBJ1-4,CASSSLGMVGEKLFF,TGTGCCAGCAGCTCCCTAGGGATGGTCGGGGAAAAACTGTTTTTT
TRBV7-9,TRBD2,NA,TRBJ2-3,CASSFRTSGSTDTQYF,TGTGCCAGCAGCTTCAGGACTAGCGGGAGCACAGATACGCAGTATTTT
TRBV6-2/TRBV6-3,TRBD1,few,TRBJ2-2,CASRMTGGTGELFF,TGTGCCAGCAGGATGACAGGGGGGACCGGGGAGCTGTTTTTT
TRBV12-3/TRBV12-4,NA,NA,TRBJ1-5,CASSFGFTAAQHF,TGTGCCAGCAGTTTCGGCTTCACAGCGGCCCAGCATTTT
TRBV30,NA,few,TRBJ1-5,CAWSRGGAGGNQPQHF,TGTGCCTGGTCCCGCGGGGGGGCGGGTGGCAATCAGCCCCAGCATTTT
TRBV20-1,TRBD2,NA,TRBJ2-3,CSFGLGGAADTQYF,TGCAGTTTCGGACTGGGAGGGGCGGCAGATACGCAGTATTTT
TRBV5-6,NA,few,TRBJ1-5,CASSRTGWSNQPQHF,TGTGCCAGCAGCCGGACGGGGTGGAGCAATCAGCCCCAGCATTTT
TRBV19,TRBD1,NA,TRBJ2-1,CASSIVGQGADNEQFF,TGTGCCAGTAGTATAGTAGGACAGGGGGCAGACAATGAGCAGTTCTTC
TRBV28,TRBD1,NA,TRBJ2-3,CATRQGGTDTQYF,TGTGCCACAAGACAGGGGGGGACAGATACGCAGTATTTT
TRBV18,NA,NA,TRBJ2-5,CASSYEETQYF,TGTGCCAGCTCATACGAAGAGACCCAGTACTTC
TRBV7-9,TRBD1,NA,TRBJ1-2,CASSQQGFDGYTF,TGTGCCAGCAGCCAACAGGGGTTTGACGGCTACACCTTC
TRBV27,TRBD1,NA,TRBJ1-6,CASSSPQGGNSPLHF,TGTGCCAGCAGTTCCCCCCAGGGGGGGAATTCACCCCTCCACTTT
TRBV11-3,TRBD1,NA,TRBJ2-7,CASSPTGTGLGEQYF,TGTGCCAGCTCTCCCACCGGGACAGGGCTTGGCGAGCAGTACTTC
TRBV7-8,NA,NA,TRBJ2-7,CASSLDSGNSYEQYF,TGTGCCAGCAGCTTGGATTCAGGTAACTCCTACGAGCAGTACTTC
TRBV7-9,NA,NA,TRBJ2-3,CASSLSSTDTQYF,TGTGCCAGCAGCTTATCATCGACAGATACGCAGTATTTT
TRBV7-9,NA,NA,TRBJ2-7,CASSYEPGAGEQYF,TGTGCCAGCAGCTACGAACCCGGGGCGGGAGAGCAGTACTTC
TRBV20-1,NA,few,TRBJ2-1,CSANYRPGPGHNEQFF,TGCAGTGCTAACTATCGACCGGGACCAGGGCACAATGAGCAGTTCTTC
TRBV20-1,NA,NA,TRBJ1-2,CSARDQGYYGYTF,TGCAGTGCTAGAGATCAGGGTTACTATGGCTACACCTTC
TRBV6-2/TRBV6-3,TRBD1,NA,TRBJ2-7,CACRSDRESHEQYF,TGTGCGTGTCGGTCGGACAGGGAATCCCACGAGCAGTACTTC
TRBV12-3/TRBV12-4,NA,NA,TRBJ2-3,CASSLGTPNTQYF,TGTGCCAGCAGTTTGGGGACCCCAAATACGCAGTATTTT
TRBV11-3,NA,NA,TRBJ1-1,CASSLSGTNTEAFF,TGTGCCAGCAGCTTAAGTGGGACGAACACTGAAGCTTTCTTT
TRBV29-1,NA,NA,TRBJ2-3,CSVESGRGTDTQYF,TGCAGCGTTGAATCGGGCAGGGGAACAGATACGCAGTATTTT
TRBV11-2,TRBD1,NA,TRBJ1-2,CASSLGQTYGYAF,TGTGCCAGCAGCCTGGGACAGACTTATGGCTACGCCTTC
TRBV6-2/TRBV6-3,NA,NA,TRBJ2-1,CASSYDPSGRPFF,TGTGCCAGCAGTTACGACCCGAGCGGGCGCCCGTTCTTC
TRBV15,TRBD1,NA,TRBJ1-5,CATSRAGTGKQPQHF,TGTGCCACCAGCAGGGCCGGGACAGGGAAACAGCCCCAGCATTTT
TRBV11-3,NA,NA,TRBJ1-2,CASSLAGAVGGYTF,TGTGCCAGCAGCTTAGCAGGGGCCGTCGGGGGCTACACCTTC
TRBV6-1,NA,NA,TRBJ1-5,CASSERGGNQPQHF,TGTGCCAGCAGTGAAAGGGGGGGCAATCAGCCCCAGCATTTT
TRBV6-1,NA,NA,TRBJ1-6,CASSQGSSYNSPLHF,TGTGCCAGCAGCCAAGGGAGCTCCTATAATTCACCCCTCCACTTT